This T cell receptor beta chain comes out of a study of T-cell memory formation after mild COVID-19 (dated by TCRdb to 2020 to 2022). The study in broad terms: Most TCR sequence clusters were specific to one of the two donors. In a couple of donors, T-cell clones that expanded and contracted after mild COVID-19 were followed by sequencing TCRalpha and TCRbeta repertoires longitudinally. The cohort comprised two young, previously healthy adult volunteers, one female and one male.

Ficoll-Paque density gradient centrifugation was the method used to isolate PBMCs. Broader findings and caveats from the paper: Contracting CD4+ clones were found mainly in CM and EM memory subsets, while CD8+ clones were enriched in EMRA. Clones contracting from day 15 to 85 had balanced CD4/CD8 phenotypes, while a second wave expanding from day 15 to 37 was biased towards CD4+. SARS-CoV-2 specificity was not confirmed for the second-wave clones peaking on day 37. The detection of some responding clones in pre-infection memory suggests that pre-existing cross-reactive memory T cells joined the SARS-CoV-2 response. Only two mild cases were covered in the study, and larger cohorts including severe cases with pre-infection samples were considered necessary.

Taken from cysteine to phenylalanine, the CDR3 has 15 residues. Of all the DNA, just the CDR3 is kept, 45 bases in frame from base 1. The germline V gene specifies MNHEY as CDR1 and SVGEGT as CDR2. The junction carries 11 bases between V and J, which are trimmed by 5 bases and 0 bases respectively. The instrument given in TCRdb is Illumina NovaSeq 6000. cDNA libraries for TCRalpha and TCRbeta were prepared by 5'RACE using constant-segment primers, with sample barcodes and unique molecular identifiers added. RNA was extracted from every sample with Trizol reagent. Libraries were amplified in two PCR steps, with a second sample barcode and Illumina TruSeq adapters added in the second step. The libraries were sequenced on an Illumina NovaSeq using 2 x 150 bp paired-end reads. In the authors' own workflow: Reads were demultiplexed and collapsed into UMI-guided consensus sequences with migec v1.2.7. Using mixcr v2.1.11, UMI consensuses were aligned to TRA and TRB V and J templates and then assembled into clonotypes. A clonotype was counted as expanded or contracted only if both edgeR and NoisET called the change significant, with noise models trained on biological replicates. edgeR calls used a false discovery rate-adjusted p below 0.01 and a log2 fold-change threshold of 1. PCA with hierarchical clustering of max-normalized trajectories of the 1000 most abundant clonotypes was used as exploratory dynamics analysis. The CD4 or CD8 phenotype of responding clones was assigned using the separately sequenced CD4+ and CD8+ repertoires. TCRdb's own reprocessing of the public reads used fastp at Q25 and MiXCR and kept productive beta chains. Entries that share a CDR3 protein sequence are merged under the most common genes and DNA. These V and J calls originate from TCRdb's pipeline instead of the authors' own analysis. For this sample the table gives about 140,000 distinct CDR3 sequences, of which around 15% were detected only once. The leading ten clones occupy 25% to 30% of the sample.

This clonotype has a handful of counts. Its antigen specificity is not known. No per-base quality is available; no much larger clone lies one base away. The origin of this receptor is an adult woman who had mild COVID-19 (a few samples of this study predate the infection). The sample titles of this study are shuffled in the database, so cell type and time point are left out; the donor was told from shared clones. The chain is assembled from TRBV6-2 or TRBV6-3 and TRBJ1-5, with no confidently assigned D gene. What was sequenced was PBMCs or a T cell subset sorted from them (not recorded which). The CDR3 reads CASSDPGYSNQPQHF. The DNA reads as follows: TGTGCCAGCAGTGACCCGGGATATAGCAATCAGCCCCAGCATTTT.